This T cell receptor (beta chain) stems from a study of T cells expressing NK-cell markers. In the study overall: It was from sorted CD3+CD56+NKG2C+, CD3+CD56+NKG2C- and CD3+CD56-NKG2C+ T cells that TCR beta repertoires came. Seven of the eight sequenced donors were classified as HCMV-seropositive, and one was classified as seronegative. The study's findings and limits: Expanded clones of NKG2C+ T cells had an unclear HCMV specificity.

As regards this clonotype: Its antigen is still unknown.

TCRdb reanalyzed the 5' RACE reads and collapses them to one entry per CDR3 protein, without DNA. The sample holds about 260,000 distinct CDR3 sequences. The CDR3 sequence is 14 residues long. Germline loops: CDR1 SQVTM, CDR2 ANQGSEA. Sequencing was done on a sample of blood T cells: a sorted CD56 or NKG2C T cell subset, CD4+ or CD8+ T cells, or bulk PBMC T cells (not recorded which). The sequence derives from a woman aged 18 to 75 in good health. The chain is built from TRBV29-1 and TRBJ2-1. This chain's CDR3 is CSVEGQRGYNEQFF.